This TCR beta chain stems from a study of CD8+CD57+ T cells in acquired aplastic anemia. Study at large: The study obtained an average of around 2.9 ug of DNA from sorted CD4+ and CD8+ cells. Study-wide results and limits: Between patients and controls, CD8+ Simpson's diversity did not vary significantly.

The germline V gene has CDR1 LGHDT and CDR2 YNNKEL (reference sequence). The CDR3 runs to 13 residues. The ends lost 1 base at V and 5 bases at J; junction bases unmatched: 0. Genomic DNA, the template, was used for profiling of the TCR beta VDJ and CDR3. From the reads, TCRdb called clonotypes with MiXCR, one entry per CDR3 protein. The table shows 400,000 to 600,000 distinct CDR3 sequences, with approximately 32% occurring only once. Turning to this clonotype: Its cognate antigen is unknown.

For sequencing, patients were chosen who had shown expansion of CD8+CD57+ cells by flow cytometry. Each patient carried a diagnosis of severe acquired aplastic anemia. Patients were treatment-naive when blood was sampled. The rearrangement uses TRBV3-1 and TRBJ1-1, with TRBD1 matching 8 bases. Sequenced: sorted CD4+, CD8+, or CD8+CD57+ T cells (not recorded which) from PBMCs. The receptor was derived from a human donor with aplastic anemia. The CDR3 nucleotides are TGTGCCAGCAGCCAAGGGACAGGGACTGAAGCTTTCTTT. Amino acid sequence: CASSQGTGTEAFF.